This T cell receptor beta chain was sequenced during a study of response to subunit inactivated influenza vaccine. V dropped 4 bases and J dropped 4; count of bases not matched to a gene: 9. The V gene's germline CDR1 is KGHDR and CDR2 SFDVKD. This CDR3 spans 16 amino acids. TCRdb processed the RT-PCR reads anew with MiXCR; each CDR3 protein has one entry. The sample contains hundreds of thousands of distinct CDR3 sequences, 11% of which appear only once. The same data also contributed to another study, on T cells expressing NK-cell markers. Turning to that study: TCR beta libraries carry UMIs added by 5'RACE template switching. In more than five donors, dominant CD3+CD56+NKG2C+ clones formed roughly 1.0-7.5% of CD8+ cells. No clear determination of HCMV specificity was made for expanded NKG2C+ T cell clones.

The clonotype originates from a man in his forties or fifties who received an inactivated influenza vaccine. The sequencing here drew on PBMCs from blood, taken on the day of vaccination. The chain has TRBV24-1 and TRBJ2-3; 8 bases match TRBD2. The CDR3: CATSDSSGSGADTQYF. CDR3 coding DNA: TGTGCCACCAGTGACTCGAGCGGGAGTGGGGCAGATACGCAGTATTTT.